This section outlines one T cell receptor beta chain sequence together with its context. What it recognizes is unknown. The V gene end was trimmed by 4 bases and the J gene end by 3 bases; junction bases not matched to a gene: 5. There are 15 residues in the CDR3. CDR1 is SGHTA, CDR2 FQGTGA, per germline. This record comes from a study of shared clonotypes between healthy human individuals. Across the whole study: With ages of 18 to 49, the donors were a couple of women and a few men.

Method: immunoSEQ multiplex PCR; TCRdb's copy keeps in-frame clones and lacks some. Among about 690,000 clones listed, roughly 87% were seen once. Points from the study as a whole: Larger estimated richness was generally recorded for naive subsets relative to memory subsets.

The V call is TRBV7-3, the J call TRBJ2-3; 9 bases fit TRBD1. This sequence was found in a man aged 18 to 29 in good health. Some clones in this sample may be carry-over from other donors' samples. The specimen was memory CD8+ T cells from PBMCs. The subset here: CD45RO+ cells pooled with CCR7-negative TemRA cells. CDR3 in DNA: TGTGCCAGCAGCTCCTCCGGGACAGGGACAGATACGCAGTATTTT. It codes for CASSSSGTGTDTQYF.